This T cell receptor beta chain derives from a study of blood T cell repertoires in COVID-19 (dated by TCRdb to between 2020 and 2021). About the study as a whole: Samples covering the acute and convalescent phases of COVID-19 were provided by collaborators in the United States, Italy and Spain. The prospective study material was composed of cDNA or gDNA derived from T cells, B-cell-depleted T cells, or PBMCs. The samples were drawn from two sources: the first 160 participants of the ongoing ImmuneRACE study, and 1,200 or so subjects contributed by 6 global collaborators. Where available, HLA class I and class II types were obtained from metadata supplied by the sample provider rather than from assay-based typing. Deeply sampled blood TCRbeta repertoires from subjects exposed to, actively infected with, or recovered from COVID-19 were included in the dataset. Nearly every sample came with metadata listing a de-identified subject ID, COVID-19 status, age in years and sex. The repertoires were released in a freely available public database meant as a resource for research on the immune response to SARS-CoV-2. Overall study outcomes, separate from this receptor: The quantity of clinical and demographic metadata differed by source and by participant and was supplied without curation.

TCRbeta CDR3 regions were amplified from genomic DNA using the immunoSEQ Assay, a bias-controlled multiplex PCR. As for the original processing: Nucleated cell counts per sample were estimated from amplification of reference gene primers within the assay. To quantify the absolute abundance of each unique TCRbeta CDR3 rearrangement, sequence reads were collapsed and filtered. For each sample, productive Simpson clonality was calculated as the square root of Simpson's diversity index over productive rearrangements. Drawn from immuneACCESS, this table holds only the in-frame rearrangements with V and J called that TCRdb kept. Clones are partly lost; checked studies trace under half to an unresolved V gene and leave the rest unexplained. The D gene and trimming were derived from the DNA, and the V and J assignments and clone size from that table. This sample gives tens of thousands of clones in total; approximately 76% of them show up just once. The ten most abundant clones make up 16% of the sample.

Unmatched junction bases come to 10, with V trimmed by 3 bases and J by 2 bases. The germline V gene (reference sequence) gives CDR1 as DFQATT and CDR2 as SNEGSKA. The CDR3 has 17 amino acids, counting the end cysteine and phenylalanine. Solely the CDR3 DNA is kept, with 51 bases framed from the first base. The collaborating institutions used their own protocols to collect whole blood in K2EDTA tubes. Collaborator samples were shipped for TCRbeta analysis as frozen whole blood, isolated PBMCs, or DNA extracted from either sample type. On this clone: Its antigen remains undetermined. No clone much larger than this one lies a single base away; base qualities are absent.

This TCR was recovered from a man aged 65-85 years with active or convalescent COVID-19. The sequencing input was peripheral blood. The sequence joins TRBV20-1 to TRBJ2-1; TRBD2 agrees with 10 junctional bases. CDR3 reads: CSASRFMSGGAYNEQFF. The DNA sequence reads TGCAGTGCTAGTCGCTTTATGAGCGGGGGGGCCTACAATGAGCAGTTCTTC.